A single sample gave rise to the 23 T cell receptor beta chains below, sequenced in a study of cytomegalovirus exposure and HLA in healthy donors. The PCR contained 60 Vbeta and 13 Jbeta primers. Method: immunoSEQ multiplex PCR; TCRdb's copy keeps in-frame clones and lacks some. The data contain 150,000 to 200,000 clones, 83% of them singletons. The sample comprised PBMCs. The receptors originated from a man in his forties or fifties in good health and CMV-seronegative.

The CDR3 spells CASSFNARAGNQPQHF. The CDR3 bases are TGTGCCAGCAGCTTTAACGCCAGGGCCGGGAATCAGCCCCAGCATTTT. The chain recombines TRBV7-8 with TRBJ1-5; D is perhaps TRBD1 (5 bases). V gave up 3 bases and J gave up 4 bases, with 16 bases separating them. The CDR3 covers 16 residues. Germline lookup yields CDR1 SGHVS and CDR2 FQNEAQ.

CDR3 residues: CASTNLAGVSGNTIYF. For the CDR3, the DNA is TGTGCCAGCACCAACCTAGCAGGGGTCTCTGGAAACACCATATATTTT. V and J are TRBV7-2 and TRBJ1-3, with D perhaps TRBD1 (6 bases). Germline values: CDR1 SGHTA, CDR2 FQGNSA. This CDR3 spans 16 amino acids. The V gene lost 7 bases and the J gene lost 0 bases, with 16 bases spanning the gap.

The chain joins TRBV27 to TRBJ2-5, with D unclear. The CDR3 runs 13 residues. The V gene's germline CDR1 is MNHEY and CDR2 SMNVEV (reference sequence). Trimming shortened V by 6 bases and J by 1 base, and 9 bases separated the two germline ends. The CDR3 region is CASSQRPQETQYF. In DNA form, the CDR3 reads TGTGCCAGCAGCCAGAGGCCCCAAGAGACCCAGTACTTC.

This clone was observed a single time. The rearrangement joins TRBV18 to TRBJ1-1; possibly TRBD1 for D (5 bases). Germline V gene lookup returns CDR1 KGHSH and CDR2 LQKENI. Trimming pared 5 bases from V and 3 bases from J, leaving 10 bases between. The CDR3 has 13 amino acids. The CDR3 protein is CASSGGGDTEAFF. In DNA, the CDR3 is TGTGCCAGCTCAGGGGGGGGAGACACTGAAGCTTTCTTT.

This sequence joins TRBV21-1 and TRBJ2-7; the DNA was not used to check the table's D call, TRBD2. TRBV21-1 is tagged as a pseudogene. The CDR3 sequence is 12 residues long. CDR3 loop: CASSPRTGEQYF. The CDR3 DNA is TGTGCCAGCAGCCCCCGGACTGGCGAGCAGTACTTC.

The chain joins TRBV4-1 to TRBJ2-1; 8 bases agree with TRBD1. The germline gives CDR1 MGHRA, CDR2 YSYEKL. CDR3 length: 17 residues. The V and J ends lost 0 bases and 3 bases, in that order; junction bases with no gene match: 7. In DNA, the CDR3 is TGCGCCAGCAGCCAAGATGGGGACAGGAGATACTACAATGAGCAGTTCTTC. It codes for CASSQDGDRRYYNEQFF.

V and J are TRBV6-5 and TRBJ2-7, with TRBD1 matching 7 bases. V shed 5 bases, J shed 2 bases, and the junction held 6 bases outside the gene matches. CDR1 MNHEY and CDR2 SVGAGI come from the germline V gene. The CDR3 contains 14 residues. CDR3 DNA: TGTGCCAGCAGTCGGACAGGACAACCCTACGAGCAGTACTTC. The encoded protein is CASSRTGQPYEQYF.

The chain carries TRBV19 and TRBJ2-2; the match to TRBD1 covers 8 bases. With 6 bases clipped from V and 3 bases from J, the junction kept 3 bases outside the gene matches. CDR3 size: 14 residues. Germline V gene lookup returns CDR1 LNHDA and CDR2 SQIVND (reference sequence). The CDR3 nucleotides read TGTGCCAGTAGGACAGGGGTCGACACCGGGGAGCTGTTTTTT. Translating it yields CASRTGVDTGELFF.

The CDR3 here is CASSLLTSGRGKNEQFF. The CDR3 coding sequence is TGTGCCAGCAGCTTATTAACTAGCGGGAGGGGAAAAAATGAGCAGTTCTTC. V is TRBV7-2 and J is TRBJ2-1; TRBD2 agrees at 13 bases. V dropped 2 bases and J dropped 7; count of bases not matched to a gene: 8. Germline values: CDR1 SGHTA, CDR2 FQGNSA. This CDR3 comprises 17 residues.

Written as DNA, the CDR3 is TGCAGCGTTGAGAGGGACACGGACGCCACAGATACGCAGTATTTT. Protein sequence: CSVERDTDATDTQYF. The gene calls are TRBV29-1 and TRBJ2-3; perhaps TRBD1 as D (6 bases). The CDR3 totals 15 residues. The germline CDR1 and CDR2 sequences are SQVTM and ANQGSEA. V lost 3 bases to trimming and J lost 2 bases, with 15 bases between them.

The rearrangement uses TRBV4-3 and TRBJ1-3; D is possibly TRBD1 (6 bases). The CDR3 is 17 amino acids. Germline V gene data show CDR1 as LGHNA and CDR2 as YSLEER. V gave up 0 bases and J gave up 2 bases, with 14 bases separating them. As DNA, the CDR3 is TGCGCCAGCAGCCAAGATGGGGCAGGGGCTACTGGAAACACCATATATTTT. Amino acid sequence: CASSQDGAGATGNTIYF.

This clone appeared a single time. The chain combines TRBV6-6 with TRBJ2-7; TRBD1 matches 7 bases. CDR3 size: 14 residues. Germline CDR1 MNHNY, CDR2 SVGAGI (reference sequence). Unmatched junction bases numbered 8, after V lost 2 bases and J lost 7 bases. For the CDR3, the DNA is TGTGCCAGCAGTTACCGCACGACAGGGTTGGAGCAGTACTTC. Amino acids: CASSYRTTGLEQYF.

J is TRBJ2-6 and V is TRBV19; 7 bases agree with TRBD1. V trimming: 5 bases; J trimming: 0 bases; junction bases outside the gene matches: 7. CDR1 LNHDA and CDR2 SQIVND come from the germline V gene (reference sequence). The CDR3 has 17 residues. CDR3 sequence (DNA): TGTGCCAGTAGTTTACGGACAGGCTCCTCTGGGGCCAACGTCCTGACTTTC. Translated: CASSLRTGSSGANVLTF.

This clone has only a few counts. The chain joins TRBV27 to TRBJ2-6, with D hard to call. The CDR3 has 14 amino acids. The germline V gene encodes CDR1 MNHEY and CDR2 SMNVEV (reference sequence). Trimming shortened V by 5 bases and J by 2 bases, and 7 bases separated the two germline ends. The CDR3 loop is CASSPLTGANVLTF. CDR3 DNA: TGTGCCAGCAGTCCTCTTACTGGGGCCAACGTCCTGACTTTC.

This sequence joins TRBV10-3 and TRBJ2-3, with D maybe TRBD2 (5 bases). The germline CDR1 and CDR2 sequences are ENHRY and SYGVKD. Trimming took off 7 bases at V and 0 bases at J, with 8 bases between the two ends. CDR3 size: 13 residues. The CDR3 DNA reads TGTGCCATCAACGGCGGGAGCACAGATACGCAGTATTTT. It encodes CAINGGSTDTQYF.

The chain uses TRBV19 and TRBJ1-6; 9 bases line up with TRBD1. The CDR3 is 14 residues long. Germline values: CDR1 LNHDA, CDR2 SQIVND (reference sequence). The trim removed 4 bases at V and 9 bases at J, leaving 4 bases unmatched. CDR3 protein: CASSNRGRSSPLHF. The CDR3 nucleotides read TGTGCCAGTAGTAACAGGGGGCGTAGTTCACCCCTCCACTTT. Based on the CDR3 plus reference TRBV19 and TRBJ1-6, the full variable domain is DGGITQSPKYLFRKEGQNVTLSCEQNLNHDAMYWYRQDPGQGLRLIYYSQIVNDFQKGDIAEGYSVSREKKESFPLTVTSAQKNPTAFYLCASSNRGRSSPLHFGNGTRLTVT.

The CDR3 region is CASDPAGTSGRHEQYF. CDR3 nucleotides: TGTGCCAGCGACCCCGCCGGGACTAGCGGGAGACACGAGCAGTACTTC. The rearrangement joins TRBV28 to TRBJ2-7; TRBD2 agrees at 14 bases. Germline CDR1 reads MDHEN; CDR2 reads SYDVKM. Unmatched junction bases numbered 11, after V lost 8 bases and J lost 5 bases. The CDR3 is 16 residues long.

Points on this clone: A junction end diverges from the germline sequence, so it may reflect a read error. The DNA of the CDR3 is TGTTCCAGCAGCCCGATCCCACTAGCGGGGGGTGAGCAGTACTTC. This translates into CSSSPIPLAGGEQYF. The chain couples TRBV7-9 to TRBJ2-7, with 12 bases aligning to TRBD2. CDR1 and CDR2 (germline): SEHNR, FQNEAQ (reference sequence). This CDR3 contains 15 residues.

The rearrangement links TRBV5-5 to TRBJ1-2, with 9 bases identical to TRBD1. Germline assignment: CDR1 SGHKS and CDR2 YYEKEE (reference sequence). Germline trimming cut 5 bases from V and 10 bases from J; bases unmatched to any gene: 9. The CDR3 consists of 13 residues. The chain's CDR3 is CASRAGTGLDYTF. CDR3 nucleotide sequence: TGTGCCAGCAGGGCCGGGACAGGGTTGGACTACACCTTC.

This clone was seen a single time. V is TRBV28 and J is TRBJ2-7; 9 bases align to TRBD1. The CDR3 consists of 11 residues. The trim removed 10 bases at V and 4 bases at J, leaving 2 bases unmatched. CDR1 and CDR2 (germline): MDHEN, SYDVKM. The CDR3 sequence is CATDRGYEQYF. The CDR3 coding sequence is TGTGCCACAGACAGGGGGTACGAGCAGTACTTC.

V gene TRBV27 combines with J gene TRBJ1-6, with 7 bases matching TRBD1. CDR3 length: 16 amino acids. Trimming at V came to 5 bases and at J to 0 bases, leaving 4 bases not matched to a gene. CDR1 and CDR2 from the germline V gene are MNHEY and SMNVEV (reference sequence). The CDR3 bases are TGTGCCAGCAGTATCAGGGGGAGCTCCTATAATTCACCCCTCCACTTT. It encodes CASSIRGSSYNSPLHF.

The chain carries TRBV7-2 and TRBJ1-2; 7 bases are a match to TRBD1. The CDR3 totals 14 residues. V shed 2 bases, J shed 10 bases, and the junction held 10 bases outside the gene matches. In germline, CDR1 is SGHTA, CDR2 FQGNSA. The DNA of the CDR3 is TGTGCCAGCAGCTTAACGGGGTGGGACAGAGCCTACACCTTC. It yields the protein CASSLTGWDRAYTF.

The chain uses TRBV27 and TRBJ2-1; 13 bases are a match to TRBD2. The J segment lost 7 bases and the V segment lost 8 bases, leaving 5 bases of the junction unmatched. CDR3 length equals 14 residues. Per germline, CDR1 MNHEY and CDR2 SMNVEV (reference sequence). CDR3 nucleotide sequence: TGTGCCAGCCGAGGACTAGCGGGAGAAAATGAGCAGTTCTTC. Amino acids: CASRGLAGENEQFF.